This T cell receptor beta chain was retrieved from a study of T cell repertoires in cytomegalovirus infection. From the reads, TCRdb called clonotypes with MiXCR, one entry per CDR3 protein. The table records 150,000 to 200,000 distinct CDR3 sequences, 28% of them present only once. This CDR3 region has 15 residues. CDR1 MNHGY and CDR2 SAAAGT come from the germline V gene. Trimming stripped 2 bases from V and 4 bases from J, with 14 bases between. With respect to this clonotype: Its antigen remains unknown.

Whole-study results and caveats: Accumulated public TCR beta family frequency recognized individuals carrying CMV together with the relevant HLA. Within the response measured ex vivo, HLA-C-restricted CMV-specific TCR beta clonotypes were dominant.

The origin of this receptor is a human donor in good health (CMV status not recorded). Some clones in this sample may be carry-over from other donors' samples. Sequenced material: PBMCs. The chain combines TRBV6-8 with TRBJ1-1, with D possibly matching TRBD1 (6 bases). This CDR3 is CASSYLATGATEAFF. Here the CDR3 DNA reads TGTGCCAGCAGTTACCTGGCGACGGGGGCCACTGAAGCTTTCTTT.